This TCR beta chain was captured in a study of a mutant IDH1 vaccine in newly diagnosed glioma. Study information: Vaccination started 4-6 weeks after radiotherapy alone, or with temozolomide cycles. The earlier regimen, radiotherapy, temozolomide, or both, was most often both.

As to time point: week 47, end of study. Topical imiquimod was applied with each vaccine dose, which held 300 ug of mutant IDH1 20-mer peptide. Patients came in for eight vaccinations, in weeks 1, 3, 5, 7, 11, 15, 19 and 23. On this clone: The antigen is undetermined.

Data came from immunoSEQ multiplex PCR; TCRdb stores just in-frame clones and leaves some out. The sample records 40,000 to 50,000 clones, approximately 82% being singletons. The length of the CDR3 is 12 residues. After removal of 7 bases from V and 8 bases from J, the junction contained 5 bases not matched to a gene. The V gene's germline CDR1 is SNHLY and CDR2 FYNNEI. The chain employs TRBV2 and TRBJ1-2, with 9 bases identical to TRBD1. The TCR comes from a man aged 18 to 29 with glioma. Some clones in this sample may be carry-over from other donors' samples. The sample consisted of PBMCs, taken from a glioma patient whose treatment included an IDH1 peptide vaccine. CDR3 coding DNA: TGTGCCAGCAAGAGGACAGGGGAAGGCTACACCTTC. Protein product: CASKRTGEGYTF.